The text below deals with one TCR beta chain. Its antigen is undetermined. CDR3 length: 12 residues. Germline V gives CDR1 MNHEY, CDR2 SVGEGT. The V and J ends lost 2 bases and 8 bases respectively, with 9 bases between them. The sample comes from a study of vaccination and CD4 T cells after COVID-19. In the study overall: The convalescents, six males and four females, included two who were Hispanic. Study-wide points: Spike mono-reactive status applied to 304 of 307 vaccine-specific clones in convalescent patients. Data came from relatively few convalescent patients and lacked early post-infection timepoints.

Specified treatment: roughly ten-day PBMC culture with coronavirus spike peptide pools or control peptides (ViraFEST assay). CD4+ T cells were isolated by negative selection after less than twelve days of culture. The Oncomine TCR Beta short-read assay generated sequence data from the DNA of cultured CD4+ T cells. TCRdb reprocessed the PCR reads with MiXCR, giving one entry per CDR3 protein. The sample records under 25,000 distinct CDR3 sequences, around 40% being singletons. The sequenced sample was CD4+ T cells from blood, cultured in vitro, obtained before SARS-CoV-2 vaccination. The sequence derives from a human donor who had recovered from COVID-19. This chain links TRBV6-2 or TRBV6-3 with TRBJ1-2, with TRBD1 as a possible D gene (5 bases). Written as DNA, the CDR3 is TGTGCCAGCAGTTACGAGGGGCTGGGCTACACCTTC. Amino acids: CASSYEGLGYTF.